This entry describes one T cell receptor (beta chain). This entry is derived from a study of blood T cell repertoires in COVID-19. Some clones are missing from TCRdb's copy, which holds only in-frame ones; the method was immunoSEQ multiplex PCR. The sample holds about 30,000 clones, almost 85% seen once. Germline V lookup: CDR1 MNHEY, CDR2 SMNVEV (reference sequence). CDR3 length equals 16 residues. V dropped 7 bases and J dropped 8; count of bases not matched to a gene: 13. Input material: peripheral blood. V usage is TRBV27 and J usage is TRBJ2-1, with 11 bases matching TRBD2. The source of this sequence is a man in his fifties or sixties with active COVID-19. CDR3: CASKTLSGRARDEQFF. CDR3 nucleotides: TGTGCCAGCAAAACCCTTAGCGGGAGGGCCAGAGATGAGCAGTTCTTC.